This record concerns one TCR beta chain sequence. This clone's antigen is unknown. No base qualities exist here, and no much larger clone lies one base off it. The data stem from a study of blood T cell repertoires in COVID-19 (dated by TCRdb to the early 2020s). With regard to the full study: Recovered participants in ImmuneRACE Cohort 3 were defined as having two consecutive negative NP/OP PCR tests, clearance from a healthcare professional, or resolution of symptoms. Samples covering the acute and convalescent phases of COVID-19 were provided by collaborators in the United States, Italy and Spain. The material from the prospective study consisted of cDNA or gDNA derived from T cells, B-cell-depleted T cells, or PBMCs. Subjects who had been exposed to COVID-19, were actively infected with it, or had recovered from it provided the deeply sampled blood TCRbeta repertoires that made up the dataset. The repertoires were made available in a free public database intended to serve as a resource for research on the immune response to SARS-CoV-2. Samples were obtained from the ongoing ImmuneRACE study (first 160 participants) and from 1,254 subjects provided by 6 global collaborators. Sample metadata almost always included a de-identified subject ID, COVID-19 status, age in years and sex. Where available, HLA class I and class II types were obtained from metadata supplied by the sample provider rather than from assay-based typing. General conclusions and limits of the study: Clinical and demographic metadata were provided uncurated, with the amount varying by source and participant.

Participants in the prospective study were enrolled through a virtual design, were aged roughly 18 to 100 years, and lived in about two dozen United States geographic areas. In the prospective study, participants were assigned to cohorts based on the clinical history participants reported in a screening survey and a study questionnaire. Mobile phlebotomists in the prospective study collected whole blood, serum and a nasopharyngeal or oropharyngeal swab from every participant. Prospective study participants could optionally give additional blood draws and questionnaires over an approximately two-month period. Prospective study blood samples were shipped either frozen or at room temperature before DNA extraction. Trimming at the junction amounts to 6 bases on V and 8 bases on J, and the germline ends lie 17 bases apart. From the germline V gene, CDR1 is SGHTA and CDR2 is FQGNSA. Reading from cysteine to phenylalanine, the CDR3 counts 14 amino acids. Kept here is only the CDR3 DNA, which spans 42 bases and is read in frame from base 1.

TCRbeta CDR3 regions were amplified from genomic DNA using the immunoSEQ Assay, a bias-controlled multiplex PCR. As for how the authors treated the data: The number of nucleated cells in each sample was estimated by amplification of reference gene primers within the assay. Sequence reads were collapsed and filtered to measure the absolute abundance of every unique TCRbeta CDR3 rearrangement. For each sample, productive Simpson clonality was calculated as the square root of Simpson's diversity index across productive rearrangements. Drawn from immuneACCESS, this table holds only the in-frame rearrangements with V and J called that TCRdb kept. Clones are partly lost; checked studies trace under half to an unresolved V gene and leave the rest unexplained. The V and J calls and the clone size are those of that table, but D and trimming were determined from the DNA. The sample table records 300,000 to 450,000 clones; about 90% of these occur just once. The ten largest clones add up to 1.5% to 2.5% of the sample.

Specimen: PBMCs or T cells enriched from blood (not recorded which). The rearranged segments are TRBV7-2 and TRBJ2-4; the D gene assignment is ambiguous. This clonotype was obtained from a man aged 35-49 years in a cohort exposed to, infected with or recovered from COVID-19 (not recorded which). The DNA reads as follows: TGTGCCAGCAGTTCTAACAGTTACGCTGACATTCAGTACTTC. The resulting protein is CASSSNSYADIQYF.